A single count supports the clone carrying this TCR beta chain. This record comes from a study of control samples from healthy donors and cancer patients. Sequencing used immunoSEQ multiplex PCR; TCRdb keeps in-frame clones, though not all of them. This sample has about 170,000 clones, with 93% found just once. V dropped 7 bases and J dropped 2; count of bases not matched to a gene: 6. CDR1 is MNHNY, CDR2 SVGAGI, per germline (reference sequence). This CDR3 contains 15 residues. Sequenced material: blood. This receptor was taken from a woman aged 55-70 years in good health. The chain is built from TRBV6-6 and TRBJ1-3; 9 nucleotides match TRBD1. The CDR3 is CASNPGQGAGNTIYF. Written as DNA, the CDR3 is TGTGCCAGCAACCCGGGACAGGGAGCTGGAAACACCATATATTTT.